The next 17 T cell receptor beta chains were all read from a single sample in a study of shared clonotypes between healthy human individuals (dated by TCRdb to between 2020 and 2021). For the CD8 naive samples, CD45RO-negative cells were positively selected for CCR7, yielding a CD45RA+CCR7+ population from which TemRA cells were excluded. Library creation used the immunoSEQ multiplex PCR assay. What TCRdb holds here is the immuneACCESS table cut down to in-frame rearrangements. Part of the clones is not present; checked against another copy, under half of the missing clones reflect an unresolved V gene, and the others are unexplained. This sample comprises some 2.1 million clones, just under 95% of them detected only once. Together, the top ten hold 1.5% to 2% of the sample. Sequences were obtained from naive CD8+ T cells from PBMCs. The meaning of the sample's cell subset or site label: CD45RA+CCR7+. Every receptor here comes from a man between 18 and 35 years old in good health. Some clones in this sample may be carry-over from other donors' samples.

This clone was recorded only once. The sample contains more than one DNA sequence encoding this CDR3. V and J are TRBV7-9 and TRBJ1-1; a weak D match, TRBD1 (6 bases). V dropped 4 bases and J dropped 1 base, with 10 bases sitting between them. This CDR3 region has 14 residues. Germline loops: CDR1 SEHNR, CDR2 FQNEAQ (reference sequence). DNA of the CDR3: TGTGCCAGCAGCTCTTACAGGGAGAACACTGAAGCTTTCTTT. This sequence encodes CASSSYRENTEAFF.

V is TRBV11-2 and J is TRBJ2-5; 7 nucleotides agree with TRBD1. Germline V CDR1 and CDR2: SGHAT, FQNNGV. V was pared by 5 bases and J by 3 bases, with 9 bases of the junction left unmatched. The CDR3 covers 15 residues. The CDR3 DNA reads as TGTGCCAGCAGCCCGATCGGGACAGTCGAAGAGACCCAGTACTTC. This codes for CASSPIGTVEETQYF.

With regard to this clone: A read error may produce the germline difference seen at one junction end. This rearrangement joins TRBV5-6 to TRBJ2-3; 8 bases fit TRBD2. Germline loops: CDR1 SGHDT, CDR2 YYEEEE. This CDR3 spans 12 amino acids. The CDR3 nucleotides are TGTGCCAGCAGCACCTTGGCGGGAGGCTTAGATTTT. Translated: CASSTLAGGLDF.

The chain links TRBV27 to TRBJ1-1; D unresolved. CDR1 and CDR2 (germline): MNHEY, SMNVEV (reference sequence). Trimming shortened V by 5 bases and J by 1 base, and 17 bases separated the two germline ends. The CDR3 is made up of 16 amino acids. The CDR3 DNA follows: TGTGCCAGCAGTGTAATGGGAGGAAAGAGGAACACTGAAGCTTTCTTT. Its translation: CASSVMGGKRNTEAFF.

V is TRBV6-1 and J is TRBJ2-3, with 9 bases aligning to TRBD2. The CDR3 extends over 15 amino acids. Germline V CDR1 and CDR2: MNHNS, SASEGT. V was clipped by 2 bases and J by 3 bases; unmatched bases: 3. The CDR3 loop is CASSESGRPTDTQYF. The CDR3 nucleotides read TGTGCCAGCAGTGAAAGCGGGAGGCCAACAGATACGCAGTATTTT.

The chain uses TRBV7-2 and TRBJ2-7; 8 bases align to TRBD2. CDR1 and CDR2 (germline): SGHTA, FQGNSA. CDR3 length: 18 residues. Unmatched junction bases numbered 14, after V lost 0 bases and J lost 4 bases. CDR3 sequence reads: CASSLAHGREQPLYEQYF. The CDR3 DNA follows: TGTGCCAGCAGCTTAGCGCACGGGAGGGAACAGCCTCTATACGAGCAGTACTTC.

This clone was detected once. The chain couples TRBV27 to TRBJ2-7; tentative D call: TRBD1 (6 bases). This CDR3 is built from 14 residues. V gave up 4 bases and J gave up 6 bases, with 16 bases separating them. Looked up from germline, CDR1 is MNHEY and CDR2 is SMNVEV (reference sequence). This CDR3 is CASSYRDTSVEQYF. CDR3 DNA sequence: TGTGCCAGCAGTTACCGGGACACTTCTGTCGAGCAGTACTTC.

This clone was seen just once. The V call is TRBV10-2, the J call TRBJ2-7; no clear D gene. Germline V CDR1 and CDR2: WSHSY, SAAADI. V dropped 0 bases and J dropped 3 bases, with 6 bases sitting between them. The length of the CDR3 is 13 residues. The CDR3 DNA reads TGCGCCAGCAGTGAGTCTCAGTACTACGAGCAGTACTTC. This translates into CASSESQYYEQYF.

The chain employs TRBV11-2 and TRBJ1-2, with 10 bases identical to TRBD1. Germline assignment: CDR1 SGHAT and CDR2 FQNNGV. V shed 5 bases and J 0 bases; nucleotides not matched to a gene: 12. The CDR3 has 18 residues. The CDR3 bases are TGTGCCAGCAGCCCCCTGACCCGCGGGACAGGGGCTAACTATGGCTACACCTTC. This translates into CASSPLTRGTGANYGYTF. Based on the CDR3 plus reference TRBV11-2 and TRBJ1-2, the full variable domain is EAGVAQSPRYKIIEKRQSVAFWCNPISGHATLYWYQQILGQGPKLLIQFQNNGVVDDSQLPKDRFSAERLKGVDSTLKIQPAKLEDSAVYLCASSPLTRGTGANYGYTFGSGTRLTVV.

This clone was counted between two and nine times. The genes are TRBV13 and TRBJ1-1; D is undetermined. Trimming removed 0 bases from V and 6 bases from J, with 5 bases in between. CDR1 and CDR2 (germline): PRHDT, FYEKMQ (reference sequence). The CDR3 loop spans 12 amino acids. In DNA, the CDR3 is TGTGCCAGCAGCTTAGGTTCTCCTGAAGCTTTCTTT. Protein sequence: CASSLGSPEAFF.

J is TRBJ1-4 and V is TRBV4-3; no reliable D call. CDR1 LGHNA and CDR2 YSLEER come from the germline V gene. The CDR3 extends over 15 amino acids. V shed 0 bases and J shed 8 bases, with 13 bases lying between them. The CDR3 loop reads CASSQEVAGREKLFF. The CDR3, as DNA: TGCGCCAGCAGCCAAGAAGTGGCAGGTCGAGAAAAACTGTTTTTT.

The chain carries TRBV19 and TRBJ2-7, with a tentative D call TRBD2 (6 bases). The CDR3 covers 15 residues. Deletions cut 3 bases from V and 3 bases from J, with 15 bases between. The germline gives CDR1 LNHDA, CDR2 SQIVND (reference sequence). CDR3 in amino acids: CASSIALEGSYEQYF. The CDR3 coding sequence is TGTGCCAGTAGTATTGCACTGGAGGGGAGCTACGAGCAGTACTTC.

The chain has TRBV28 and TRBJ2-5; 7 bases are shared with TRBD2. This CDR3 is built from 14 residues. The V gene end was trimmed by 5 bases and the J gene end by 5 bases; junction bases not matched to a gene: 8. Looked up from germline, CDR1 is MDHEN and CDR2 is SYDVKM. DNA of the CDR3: TGTGCCAGCAGTCATCCTTGGGGAGGGGAGACCCAGTACTTC. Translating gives CASSHPWGGETQYF.

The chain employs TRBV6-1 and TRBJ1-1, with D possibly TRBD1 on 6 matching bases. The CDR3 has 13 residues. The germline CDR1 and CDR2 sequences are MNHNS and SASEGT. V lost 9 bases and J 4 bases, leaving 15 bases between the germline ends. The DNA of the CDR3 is TGTGCCAGTTATATAACAGGGATCACTGAAGCTTTCTTT. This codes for CASYITGITEAFF.

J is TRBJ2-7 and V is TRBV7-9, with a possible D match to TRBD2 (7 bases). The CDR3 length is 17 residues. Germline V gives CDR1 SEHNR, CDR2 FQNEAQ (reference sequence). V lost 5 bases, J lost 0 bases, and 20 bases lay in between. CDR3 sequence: CASSPQWGGRSSYEQYF. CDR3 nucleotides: TGTGCCAGCAGCCCTCAGTGGGGGGGCAGGAGCTCCTACGAGCAGTACTTC.

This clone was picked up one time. The CDR3 sequence: CASDDQQVPRYEQYF. CDR3 nucleotides: TGTGCCAGCGATGATCAACAGGTCCCCCGCTACGAGCAGTACTTC. This sequence joins TRBV6-1 and TRBJ2-7, with a weak D call TRBD1 (5 bases). This CDR3 is 15 amino acids long. Germline V gene sequence: CDR1 MNHNS, CDR2 SASEGT. The ends were cut back, 8 bases at V and 3 bases at J, with 20 bases in the middle.

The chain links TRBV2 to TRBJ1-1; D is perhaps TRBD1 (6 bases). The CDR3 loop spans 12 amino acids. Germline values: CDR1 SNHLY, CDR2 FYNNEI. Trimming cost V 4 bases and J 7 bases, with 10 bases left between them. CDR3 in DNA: TGTGCCAGCAGTGCAGGGGAGGGTGAAGCTTTCTTT. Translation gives CASSAGEGEAFF.